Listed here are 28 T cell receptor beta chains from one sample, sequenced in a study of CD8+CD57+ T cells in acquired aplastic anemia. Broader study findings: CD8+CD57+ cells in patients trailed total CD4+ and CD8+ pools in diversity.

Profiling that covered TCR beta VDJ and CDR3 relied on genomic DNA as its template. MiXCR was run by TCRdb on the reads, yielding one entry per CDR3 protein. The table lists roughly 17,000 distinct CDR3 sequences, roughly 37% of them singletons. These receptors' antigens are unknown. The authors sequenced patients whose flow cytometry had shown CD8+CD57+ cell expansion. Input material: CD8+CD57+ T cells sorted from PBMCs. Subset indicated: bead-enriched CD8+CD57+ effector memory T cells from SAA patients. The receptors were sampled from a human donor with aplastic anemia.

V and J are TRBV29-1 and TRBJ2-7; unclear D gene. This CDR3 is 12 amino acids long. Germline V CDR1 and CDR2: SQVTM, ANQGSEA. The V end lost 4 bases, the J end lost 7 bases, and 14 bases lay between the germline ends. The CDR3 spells CSVGRLAREQYF. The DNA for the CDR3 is TGCAGCGTTGGTAGGCTCGCGCGGGAGCAGTACTTC.

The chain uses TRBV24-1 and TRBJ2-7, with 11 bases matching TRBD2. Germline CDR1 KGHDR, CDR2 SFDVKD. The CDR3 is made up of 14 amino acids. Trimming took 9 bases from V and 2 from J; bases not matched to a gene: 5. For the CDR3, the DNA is TGTGCCACCCAGACTAGCGGGAATCCCTACGAGCAGTACTTC. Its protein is CATQTSGNPYEQYF.

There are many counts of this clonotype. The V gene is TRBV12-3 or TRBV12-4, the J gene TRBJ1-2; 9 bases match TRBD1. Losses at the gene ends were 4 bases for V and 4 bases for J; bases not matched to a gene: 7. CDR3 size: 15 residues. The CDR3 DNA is TGTGCCAGCAGTTGGCAAACAGGGGGCGGCTATGGCTACACCTTC. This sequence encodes CASSWQTGGGYGYTF.

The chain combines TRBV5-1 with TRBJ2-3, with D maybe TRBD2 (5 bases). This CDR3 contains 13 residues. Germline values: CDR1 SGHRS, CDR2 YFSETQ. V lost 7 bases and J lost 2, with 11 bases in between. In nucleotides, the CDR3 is TGCGCCAGCGCCGGGGTCCTCACAGATACGCAGTATTTT. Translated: CASAGVLTDTQYF.

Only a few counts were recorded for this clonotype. CDR3 DNA: TGTGCCAGCAGCTTAGGGACTAGCGGGAGCGGGGATGAGCAGTTCTTC. It yields the protein CASSLGTSGSGDEQFF. The chain employs TRBV7-8 and TRBJ2-1, with 13 bases that match TRBD2. The CDR3 sequence is 16 residues long. Germline V gene sequence: CDR1 SGHVS, CDR2 FQNEAQ. The V segment lost 1 base and the J segment 8 bases; nucleotides outside the gene matches: 5. The whole variable domain, remainder taken from reference TRBV7-8 and TRBJ2-1, is GAGVSQSPRYKVAKRGQDVALRCDPISGHVSLFWYQQALGQGPEFLTYFQNEAQLDKSGLPSDRFFAERPEGSVSTLKIQRTQQEDSAVYLCASSLGTSGSGDEQFFGPGTRLTVL.

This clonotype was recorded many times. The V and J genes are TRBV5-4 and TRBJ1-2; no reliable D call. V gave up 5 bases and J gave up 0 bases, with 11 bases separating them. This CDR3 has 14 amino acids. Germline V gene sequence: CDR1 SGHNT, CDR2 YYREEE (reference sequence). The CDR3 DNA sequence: TGTGCCAGCAGGCCGCGGGTGGCTAACTATGGCTACACCTTC. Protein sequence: CASRPRVANYGYTF.

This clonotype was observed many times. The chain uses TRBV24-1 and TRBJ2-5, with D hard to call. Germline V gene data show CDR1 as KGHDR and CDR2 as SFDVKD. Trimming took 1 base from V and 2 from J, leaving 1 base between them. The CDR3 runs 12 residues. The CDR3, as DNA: TGTGCCACCAGTGATTTTCAAGAGACCCAGTACTTC. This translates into CATSDFQETQYF.

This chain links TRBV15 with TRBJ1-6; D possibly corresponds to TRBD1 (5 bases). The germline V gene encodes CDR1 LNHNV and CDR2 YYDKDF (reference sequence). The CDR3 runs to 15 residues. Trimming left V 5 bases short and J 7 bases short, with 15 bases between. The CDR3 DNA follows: TGTGCCACCAGCCCCCGGCGGGGCTGGAATTCACCCCTCCACTTT. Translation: CATSPRRGWNSPLHF.

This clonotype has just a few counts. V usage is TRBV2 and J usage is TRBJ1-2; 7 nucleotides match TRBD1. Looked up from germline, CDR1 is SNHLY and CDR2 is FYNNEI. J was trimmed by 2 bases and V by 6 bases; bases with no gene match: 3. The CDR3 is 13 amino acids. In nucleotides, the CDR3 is TGTGCCAGCAGAGCGGGACAGAACTATGGCTACACCTTC. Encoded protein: CASRAGQNYGYTF.

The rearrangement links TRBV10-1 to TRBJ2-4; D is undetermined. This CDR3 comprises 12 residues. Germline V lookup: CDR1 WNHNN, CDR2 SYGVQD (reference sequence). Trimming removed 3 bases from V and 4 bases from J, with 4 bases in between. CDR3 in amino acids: CASSDEKNIQYF. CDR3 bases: TGCGCCAGCAGTGACGAGAAAAACATTCAGTACTTC.

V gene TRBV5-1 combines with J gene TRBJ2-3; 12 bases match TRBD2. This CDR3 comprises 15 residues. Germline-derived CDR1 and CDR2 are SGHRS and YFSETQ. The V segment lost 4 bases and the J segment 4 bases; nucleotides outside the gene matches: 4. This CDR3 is CASSTSSGGADTQYF. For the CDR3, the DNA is TGCGCCAGCAGCACGTCTAGCGGGGGGGCAGATACGCAGTATTTT.

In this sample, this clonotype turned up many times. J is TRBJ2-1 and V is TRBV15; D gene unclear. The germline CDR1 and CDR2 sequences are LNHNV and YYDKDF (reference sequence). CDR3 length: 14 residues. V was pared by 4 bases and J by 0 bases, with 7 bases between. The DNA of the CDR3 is TGTGCCACCAGCATCCAAAGCTCCTACAATGAGCAGTTCTTC. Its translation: CATSIQSSYNEQFF.

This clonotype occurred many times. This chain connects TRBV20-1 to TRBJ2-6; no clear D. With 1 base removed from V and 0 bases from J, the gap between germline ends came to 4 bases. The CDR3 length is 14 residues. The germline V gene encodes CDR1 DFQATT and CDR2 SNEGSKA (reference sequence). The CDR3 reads CSARGDSGANVLTF. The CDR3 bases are TGCAGTGCTAGAGGGGACTCTGGGGCCAACGTCCTGACTTTC.

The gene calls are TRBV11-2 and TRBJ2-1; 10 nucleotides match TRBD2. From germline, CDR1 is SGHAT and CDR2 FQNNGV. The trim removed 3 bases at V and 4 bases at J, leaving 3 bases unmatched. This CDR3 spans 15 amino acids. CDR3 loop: CASSFSSGSYNEQFF. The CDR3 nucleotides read TGTGCCAGCAGCTTCTCTAGCGGGAGTTACAATGAGCAGTTCTTC.

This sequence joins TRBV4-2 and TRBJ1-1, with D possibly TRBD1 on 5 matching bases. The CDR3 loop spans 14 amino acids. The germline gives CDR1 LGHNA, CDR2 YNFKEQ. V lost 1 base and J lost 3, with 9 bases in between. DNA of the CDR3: TGTGCCAGCAGCCAAGGAGGGGACTACACTGAAGCTTTCTTT. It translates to CASSQGGDYTEAFF.

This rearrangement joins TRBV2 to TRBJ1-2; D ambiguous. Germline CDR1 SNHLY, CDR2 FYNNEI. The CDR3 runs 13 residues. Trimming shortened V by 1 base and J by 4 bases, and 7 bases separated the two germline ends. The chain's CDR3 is CASSEDGRYGYTF. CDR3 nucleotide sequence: TGTGCCAGCAGTGAAGACGGGCGCTATGGCTACACCTTC.

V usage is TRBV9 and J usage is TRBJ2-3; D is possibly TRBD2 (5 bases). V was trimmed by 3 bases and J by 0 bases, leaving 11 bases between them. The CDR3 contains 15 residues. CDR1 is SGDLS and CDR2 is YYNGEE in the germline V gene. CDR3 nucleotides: TGTGCCAGCAGCGCCGCCCGGACTAGCACAGATACGCAGTATTTT. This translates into CASSAARTSTDTQYF.

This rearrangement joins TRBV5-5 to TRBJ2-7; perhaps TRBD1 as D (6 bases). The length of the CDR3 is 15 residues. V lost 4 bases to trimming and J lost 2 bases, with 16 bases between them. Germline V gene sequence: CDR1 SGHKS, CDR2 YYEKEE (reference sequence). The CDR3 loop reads CASSPGWQGPYEQYV. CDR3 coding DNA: TGTGCCAGCAGCCCAGGCTGGCAGGGGCCCTACGAGCAGTACGTC.

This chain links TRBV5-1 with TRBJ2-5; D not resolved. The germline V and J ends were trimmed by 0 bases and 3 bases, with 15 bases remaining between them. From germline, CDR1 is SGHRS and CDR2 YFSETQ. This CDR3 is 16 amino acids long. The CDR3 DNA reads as TGCGCCAGCAGCTTGGAGGCGGACCCTACCAAAGAGACCCAGTACTTC. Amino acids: CASSLEADPTKETQYF. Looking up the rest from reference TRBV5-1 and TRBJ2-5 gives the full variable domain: KAGVTQTPRYLIKTRGQQVTLSCSPISGHRSVSWYQQTPGQGLQFLFEYFSETQRNKGNFPGRFSGRQFSNSRSEMNVSTLELGDSALYLCASSLEADPTKETQYFGPGTRLLVL.

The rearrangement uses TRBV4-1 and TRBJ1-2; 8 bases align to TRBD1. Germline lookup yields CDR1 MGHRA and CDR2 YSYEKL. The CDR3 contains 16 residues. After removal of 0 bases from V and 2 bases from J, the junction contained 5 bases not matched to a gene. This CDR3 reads CASSQDPGGGNYGYTF. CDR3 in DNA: TGCGCCAGCAGCCAAGATCCAGGGGGCGGAAACTATGGCTACACCTTC.

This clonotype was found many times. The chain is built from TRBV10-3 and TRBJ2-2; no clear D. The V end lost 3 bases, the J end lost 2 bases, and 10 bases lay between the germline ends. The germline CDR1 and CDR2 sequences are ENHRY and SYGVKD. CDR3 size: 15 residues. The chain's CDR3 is CAISEGPTNTGELFF. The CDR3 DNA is TGTGCCATCAGTGAAGGACCGACAAACACCGGGGAGCTGTTTTTT.

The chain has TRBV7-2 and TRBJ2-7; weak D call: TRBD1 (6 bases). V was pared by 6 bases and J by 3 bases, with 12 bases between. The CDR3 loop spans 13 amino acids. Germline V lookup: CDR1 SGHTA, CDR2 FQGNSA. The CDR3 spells CASSQGQNYEQYF. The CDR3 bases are TGTGCCAGCAGTCAAGGACAGAACTACGAGCAGTACTTC.

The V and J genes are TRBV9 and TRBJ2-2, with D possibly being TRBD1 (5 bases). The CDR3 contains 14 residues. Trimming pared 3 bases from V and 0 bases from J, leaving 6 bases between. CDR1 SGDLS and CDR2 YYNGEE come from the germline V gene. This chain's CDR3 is CASSGQPNTGELFF. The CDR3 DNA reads TGTGCCAGCAGCGGACAGCCGAACACCGGGGAGCTGTTTTTT.

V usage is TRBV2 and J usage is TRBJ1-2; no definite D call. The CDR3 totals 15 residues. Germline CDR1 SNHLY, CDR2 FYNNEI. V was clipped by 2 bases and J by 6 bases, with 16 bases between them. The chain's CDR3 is CASSELWVTDDGYTF. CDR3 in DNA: TGTGCCAGCAGTGAACTATGGGTTACCGACGATGGCTACACCTTC.

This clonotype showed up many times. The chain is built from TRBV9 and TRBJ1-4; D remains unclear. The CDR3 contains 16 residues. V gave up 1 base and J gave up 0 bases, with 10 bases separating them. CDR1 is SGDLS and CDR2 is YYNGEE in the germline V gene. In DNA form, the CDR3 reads TGTGCCAGCAGCGTAAAGGCCGCTGCAACTAATGAAAAACTGTTTTTT. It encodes CASSVKAAATNEKLFF.

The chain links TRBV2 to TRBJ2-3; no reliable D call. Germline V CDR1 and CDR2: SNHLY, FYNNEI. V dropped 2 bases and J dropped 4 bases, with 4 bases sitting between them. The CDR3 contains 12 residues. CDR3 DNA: TGTGCCAGCAGTGAACTGTCAGATACGCAGTATTTT. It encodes CASSELSDTQYF.

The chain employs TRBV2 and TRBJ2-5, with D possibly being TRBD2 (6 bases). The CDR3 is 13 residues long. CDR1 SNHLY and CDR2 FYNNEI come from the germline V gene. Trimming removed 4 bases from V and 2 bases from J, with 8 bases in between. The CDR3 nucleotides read TGTGCCAGCAGTGCTAGCGTACAAGAGACCCAGTACTTC. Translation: CASSASVQETQYF. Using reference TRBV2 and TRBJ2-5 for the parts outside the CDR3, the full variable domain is EPEVTQTPSHQVTQMGQEVILRCVPISNHLYFYWYRQILGQKVEFLVSFYNNEISEKSEIFDDQFSVERPDGSNFTLKIRSTKLEDSAMYFCASSASVQETQYFGPGTRLLVL.

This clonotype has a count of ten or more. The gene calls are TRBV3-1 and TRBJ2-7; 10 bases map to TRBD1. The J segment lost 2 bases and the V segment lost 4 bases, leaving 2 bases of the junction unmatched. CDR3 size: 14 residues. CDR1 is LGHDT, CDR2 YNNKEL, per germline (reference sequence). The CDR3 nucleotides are TGTGCCAGCAGCCTGGGGACAGGGGCCTACGAGCAGTACTTC. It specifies CASSLGTGAYEQYF.